This is a list of T cell receptor beta chains from one sample in a study of T cell responses to AZD1222 COVID-19 vaccine. Method: immunoSEQ multiplex PCR; TCRdb's copy keeps in-frame clones and lacks some. The table has over 100,000 clones, 70% to 90% seen once. Sequences were derived from peripheral blood, sampled on day 0 of MenACWY control vaccination. The receptor source for this set is an adult in good health. CDR3s leave out the opening cysteine and the closing phenylalanine or tryptophan. Each record gives: J gene, V gene, CDR3 protein.

>TRBJ2-1|TRBV28
ASSFDTSGGANEQF
>TRBJ2-3|TRBV5-1
ASSLVLLGDTQY
>TRBJ2-3|TRBV7-3
ASSLLQGARDTQY
>TRBJ1-4|TRBV18
ASSPRDRNDEKLF
>TRBJ2-5|TRBV5-1
ASSLLAGEEETQY
>TRBJ1-5|TRBV2
ASSAPRDSNQPQH
>TRBJ1-6|TRBV4-3
ASSQGPDRNSPLH
>TRBJ1-2|TRBV6-6
ASTSVTRGFYGYT
>TRBJ2-3|TRBV11-2
ASSAGDGGRTQY
>TRBJ2-7|TRBV19
ATSGPGLYEQY
>TRBJ2-6|TRBV19
ASSPGTAGRANVLT
>TRBJ1-5|TRBV24-1
ATSDPRTGGIGSNQPQH
>TRBJ1-5|TRBV28
ASSLDRGNQPQH
>TRBJ2-7|TRBV5-1
ASSLVANSYEQY
>TRBJ1-1|TRBV3-1/TRBV3-2
ASSQDWGNTEAF
>TRBJ2-5|TRBV4-2
ANHEGEETQY
>TRBJ2-7|TRBV19
ASSKGFAYEQY
>TRBJ2-7|TRBV6-2/TRBV6-3
ASSLVGTYEQY
>TRBJ1-1|TRBV19
ASRGDRTNTEAF
>TRBJ1-1|TRBV15
ATSRHTGTNTEAF
>TRBJ1-2|TRBV18
ASSPSGERGYT
>TRBJ2-1|TRBV7-8
ASSLGGLLGNEQF
>TRBJ1-1|TRBV27
ASSLNPAGSSEAF
>TRBJ2-3|TRBV9
ASSARTSGGADTQY
>TRBJ1-1|TRBV7-2
ASSLSVAAEAF
>TRBJ2-2|TRBV6-5
ASRLVGTGELF
>TRBJ2-2|TRBV6-4
ASSPGTTGELF
>TRBJ2-2|TRBV29-1
SVEASLTGELF
>TRBJ2-7|TRBV7-9
ASSSLPSGSVQEQY
>TRBJ2-7|TRBV4-1
ASSHPRGGLSYEQY
>TRBJ1-1|TRBV6-5
ASSRGGNTEAF
>TRBJ1-1|TRBV30
AQGQPNTEAF
>TRBJ2-7|TRBV19
ASSIDPAGPYEQY
>TRBJ2-1|TRBV24-1
ATSEPGWNNEQF
>TRBJ1-2|TRBV4-3
ASSRTLGNYGYT